What follows are 20 T cell receptor beta chains derived from one specimen sequenced in a study of hypomethylating agent response in myelodysplastic syndrome. Profiled with immunoSEQ multiplex PCR; TCRdb holds only in-frame clones, not every one. This table has about 2,900 clones, about 85% appearing once. The specimen comprised bone marrow, sampled before or after starting hypomethylating agent treatment for myelodysplastic syndrome (not recorded which). These receptors all stem from a human donor with myelodysplastic syndrome.

Only a few counts were recorded for this clone. The CDR3 loop reads CASSDSWGKNGYTF. CDR3 in DNA: TGTGCCAGCAGTGACTCTTGGGGGAAGAACGGCTACACCTTC. The chain recombines TRBV6-4 with TRBJ1-2; the D gene is possibly TRBD1 (5 bases). The CDR3 sequence is 14 residues long. Germline loops: CDR1 MRHNA, CDR2 SNTAGT. V shed 0 bases and J shed 8 bases, with 13 bases lying between them.

This clone was observed a few times. This chain links TRBV2 with TRBJ2-7; TRBD1 might be the D (5 bases). The length of the CDR3 is 15 residues. CDR1 and CDR2 from the germline V gene are SNHLY and FYNNEI. Trimming left V 7 bases short and J 2 bases short, with 18 bases between. In DNA, the CDR3 is TGTGCCAGCACCGACAGTATACTAATAACCTACGAGCAGTACTTC. Residues: CASTDSILITYEQYF.

This clone was detected only a few times. This chain uses TRBV6-5 with TRBJ2-3; 11 bases agree with TRBD2. The junction had 5 bases not matched to a gene; V was cut back by 3 bases and J by 6 bases. The CDR3 contains 15 residues. Germline assignment: CDR1 MNHEY and CDR2 SVGAGI. CDR3: CASSYGGTSGDTQYF. The DNA of the CDR3 is TGTGCCAGCAGTTATGGGGGGACTAGCGGTGATACGCAGTATTTT.

V gene TRBV6-1 combines with J gene TRBJ1-2; D is unresolved. The germline V and J ends were trimmed by 1 base and 5 bases, with 14 bases remaining between them. The CDR3 totals 15 residues. In germline, CDR1 is MNHNS, CDR2 SASEGT. For the CDR3, the DNA is TGTGCCAGCAGTGAAGATATTACGGGGTTTTATGGCTACACCTTC. Encoded protein: CASSEDITGFYGYTF.

This clone was counted only a few times. This chain links TRBV6-1 with TRBJ2-7; possible D gene TRBD1, 6 bases. Trimming stripped 1 base from V and 4 bases from J, with 14 bases between. There are 15 residues in the CDR3. Germline CDR1 is MNHNS and CDR2 is SASEGT. The CDR3 sequence is CASSEGGSGTYEQYF. CDR3 in DNA: TGTGCCAGCAGTGAAGGGGGGTCAGGGACATACGAGCAGTACTTC.

The J gene is TRBJ1-1, the V gene TRBV10-1, with D possibly being TRBD1 (6 bases). Germline CDR1 WNHNN, CDR2 SYGVQD (reference sequence). The CDR3 totals 15 residues. The V and J ends lost 3 bases and 4 bases respectively, with 15 bases between them. In DNA form, the CDR3 reads TGCGCCAGCAGTGACGCAGGGGCGGGAGTCACTGAAGCTTTCTTT. Translation: CASSDAGAGVTEAFF.

The rearrangement links TRBV27 to TRBJ1-5; D unclear. CDR1 and CDR2 from the germline V gene are MNHEY and SMNVEV (reference sequence). Deletions cut 2 bases from V and 9 bases from J, with 8 bases between. The CDR3 runs 12 residues. CDR3 protein: CASSLRLGPQHF. CDR3 coding DNA: TGTGCCAGCAGTTTACGCCTCGGGCCCCAGCATTTT.

The CDR3 DNA is TGTGCCTGCTCGGGACTAGCCGTGAGGGAGCTGTTTTTT. Its translation is CACSGLAVRELFF. The chain uses TRBV30 and TRBJ2-2, with TRBD2 matching over 9 bases. The V gene end was trimmed by 6 bases and the J gene end by 9 bases; junction bases not matched to a gene: 8. Germline values: CDR1 GTSNPN, CDR2 SVGIG (reference sequence). The CDR3 runs 13 residues.

The rearrangement uses TRBV7-8 and TRBJ2-1; D may be TRBD2 (5 bases). CDR1 and CDR2 (germline): SGHVS, FQNEAQ. The CDR3 spans 17 residues. V was pared by 1 base and J by 5 bases, with 18 bases between. CDR3 residues: CASSLGLAPIQHNEQFF. DNA of the CDR3: TGTGCCAGCAGCTTAGGGCTAGCCCCCATACAACACAATGAGCAGTTCTTC.

The V call is TRBV10-3, the J call TRBJ1-6; the match to TRBD1 covers 9 bases. Germline lookup yields CDR1 ENHRY and CDR2 SYGVKD. J gave up 6 bases and V 4 bases, and 4 bases lay outside the gene matches. The CDR3 is made up of 15 amino acids. The CDR3 reads CAISVDRGGNSPLHF. The CDR3 bases are TGTGCCATCAGTGTGGACAGGGGAGGTAATTCACCCCTCCACTTT.

This chain joins TRBV7-2 and TRBJ2-1, with D perhaps matching TRBD1 (6 bases). With 0 bases removed from V and 2 bases from J, the gap between germline ends came to 8 bases. The germline gives CDR1 SGHTA, CDR2 FQGNSA. The CDR3 sequence is 15 residues long. In DNA form, the CDR3 reads TGTGCCAGCAGCTTAGCGGGGGCGACCTACAATGAGCAGTTCTTC. It encodes CASSLAGATYNEQFF. Supplemented by reference TRBV7-2 and TRBJ2-1, the full variable domain reads GAGVSQSPSNKVTEKGKDVELRCDPISGHTALYWYRQSLGQGLEFLIYFQGNSAPDKSGLPSDRFSAERTGGSVSTLTIQRTQQEDSAVYLCASSLAGATYNEQFFGPGTRLTVL.

This clone showed up just once. The V and J genes are TRBV6-4 and TRBJ2-7; D may be TRBD2 (6 bases). The CDR3 contains 19 residues. Trimming shortened V by 0 bases and J by 0 bases, and 21 bases separated the two germline ends. Germline V gives CDR1 MRHNA, CDR2 SNTAGT. CDR3 region: CASSDSRSPSAVFSYEQYF. DNA of the CDR3: TGTGCCAGCAGTGACTCGAGGAGCCCTAGCGCCGTATTCTCCTACGAGCAGTACTTC.

CDR3 residues: CASSPTWPSGGSDTQYF. The CDR3 region has the DNA TGTGCCAGCAGCCCCACTTGGCCTAGCGGGGGATCAGATACGCAGTATTTT. The rearrangement joins TRBV7-9 to TRBJ2-3, with 10 bases fitting TRBD2. J was trimmed by 4 bases and V by 5 bases; bases with no gene match: 12. Per the germline V gene, CDR1 is SEHNR and CDR2 is FQNEAQ (reference sequence). CDR3 length: 17 residues.

This chain uses TRBV7-6 with TRBJ2-7, with 14 positions matching TRBD2. CDR3 size: 17 residues. Germline trimming cut 5 bases from V and 0 bases from J; bases unmatched to any gene: 6. Germline V gene lookup returns CDR1 SGHVS and CDR2 FNYEAQ. This CDR3 is CASSPRTSGGNSYEQYF. The CDR3 bases are TGTGCCAGCAGCCCTCGGACTAGCGGGGGGAACTCCTACGAGCAGTACTTC.

V is TRBV6-1 and J is TRBJ2-7; tentatively, D is TRBD2 (6 bases). Germline V gives CDR1 MNHNS, CDR2 SASEGT. The CDR3 covers 12 residues. V lost 6 bases and J lost 5, with 11 bases in between. CDR3: CASRPWRDEQYF. The CDR3 nucleotides read TGTGCCAGCAGGCCCTGGAGGGACGAGCAGTACTTC.

The rearrangement links TRBV7-8 to TRBJ1-1; 7 bases align to TRBD1. The CDR3 length is 15 residues. CDR1 and CDR2 from the germline V gene are SGHVS and FQNEAQ. Trimming at V came to 5 bases and at J to 0 bases, leaving 6 bases not matched to a gene. The CDR3 is CASSSHRGLNTEAFF. CDR3 coding DNA: TGTGCCAGCAGCAGCCACAGGGGATTGAACACTGAAGCTTTCTTT.

The chain recombines TRBV6-5 with TRBJ2-1; unclear D gene. Germline V gene lookup returns CDR1 MNHEY and CDR2 SVGAGI. Trimming stripped 6 bases from V and 5 bases from J, with 11 bases between. The CDR3 covers 13 residues. The CDR3 DNA reads as TGTGCCAGCAGCCTGGGAACAAACAATGAGCAGTTCTTC. It codes for CASSLGTNNEQFF.

This chain uses TRBV4-1 with TRBJ1-3; possible D gene TRBD1, 5 bases. This CDR3 is built from 16 residues. Germline V gene lookup returns CDR1 MGHRA and CDR2 YSYEKL. V lost 3 bases, J lost 2 bases, and 14 bases lay in between. Written as DNA, the CDR3 is TGCGCCAGCAGCCAGGGGGGGGTGCTAGCTGGAAACACCATATATTTT. Its protein product is CASSQGGVLAGNTIYF.

The chain carries TRBV5-5 and TRBJ1-1; the D is unclear. The CDR3 runs 15 residues. Trimming left V 0 bases short and J 1 base short, with 10 bases between. The germline V gene has CDR1 SGHKS and CDR2 YYEKEE (reference sequence). This CDR3 reads CASSLVGKGNTEAFF. DNA of the CDR3: TGTGCCAGCAGCTTGGTGGGGAAGGGGAACACTGAAGCTTTCTTT.

The chain has TRBV9 and TRBJ2-1, with D possibly TRBD1 on 5 matching bases. Germline assignment: CDR1 SGDLS and CDR2 YYNGEE. Trimming shortened V by 0 bases and J by 7 bases, and 17 bases separated the two germline ends. This CDR3 is built from 16 residues. CDR3 residues: CASSVGGRSSVNEQFF. The CDR3 coding sequence is TGTGCCAGCAGCGTAGGGGGCAGGTCATCGGTGAATGAGCAGTTCTTC.